This note documents a single TCR beta chain sequence. The target antigen is unknown. The method was immunoSEQ multiplex PCR; TCRdb's version includes in-frame clones alone and lacks a portion of them. The data hold about 9,200 clones, with around 63% observed a single time. The data belong to a study of CD4+ T cells in melanoma. Study-level points and caveats: A reported correlation linked neoantigen-specific CD4+ T cells to CD8+, macrophage and B cell function. Neoantigen-specific CD4+ T cells in melanoma reportedly had diverse differentiation states.

V dropped 3 bases and J dropped 0 bases, with 15 bases sitting between them. This CDR3 comprises 18 residues. Germline assignment: CDR1 SGHVS and CDR2 FQNEAQ. The sequence was obtained from a human donor with melanoma. This chain links TRBV7-8 with TRBJ2-6; D may match TRBD1 or TRBD2 (6 bases each). The specimen was cells from a culture (not recorded whether cultured in vitro). CDR3 in amino acids: CASSFVTGAFSGANVLTF. CDR3 in DNA: TGTGCCAGCAGCTTTGTCACGGGGGCCTTCTCTGGGGCCAACGTCCTGACTTTC.